Listed here are 26 T cell receptor beta chains from one sample, sequenced in a study of blood T cell repertoires in COVID-19. This table comes from immunoSEQ multiplex PCR, and its TCRdb copy is limited to in-frame clones, with some not included. Here the sample spans some 270,000 clones, around nine tenths being singletons. Source material: peripheral blood. These receptors came from a man aged 35 to 55 with active or convalescent COVID-19.

This chain connects TRBV5-1 to TRBJ2-5; D might be TRBD2 (7 bases). The CDR3 spans 15 residues. Trimming pared 2 bases from V and 4 bases from J, leaving 15 bases between. In germline, CDR1 is SGHRS, CDR2 YFSETQ. The DNA of the CDR3 is TGCGCCAGCAGCTTACGCGGGGGCAGGGGAGAGACCCAGTACTTC. The encoded protein is CASSLRGGRGETQYF. The variable domain in full, with the rest retrieved from reference TRBV5-1 and TRBJ2-5, is KAGVTQTPRYLIKTRGQQVTLSCSPISGHRSVSWYQQTPGQGLQFLFEYFSETQRNKGNFPGRFSGRQFSNSRSEMNVSTLELGDSALYLCASSLRGGRGETQYFGPGTRLLVL.

The chain uses TRBV7-9 and TRBJ2-1; tentatively, D is TRBD2 (5 bases). This CDR3 comprises 12 residues. Between the trimmed V and J ends, which lost 5 bases and 6 bases, there was a span of 8 bases. Germline loops: CDR1 SEHNR, CDR2 FQNEAQ (reference sequence). This CDR3 is CASSPGFNEQFF. CDR3 coding DNA: TGTGCCAGCAGCCCGGGATTCAATGAGCAGTTCTTC.

The rearrangement uses TRBV4-2 and TRBJ2-3; a possible D gene is TRBD2 (6 bases). The V end lost 6 bases, the J end lost 4 bases, and 20 bases lay between the germline ends. In germline, CDR1 is LGHNA, CDR2 YNFKEQ. This CDR3 has 16 amino acids. DNA of the CDR3: TGTGCCAGCAGTGTAAGAGGAGGGGACCCCTCAGATACGCAGTATTTT. Its protein product is CASSVRGGDPSDTQYF.

The CDR3 loop reads CASSPNSPGRLSTDTQYF. CDR3 DNA: TGTGCCAGCAGCCCCAACTCTCCCGGGAGGCTGAGCACAGATACGCAGTATTTT. V usage is TRBV25-1 and J usage is TRBJ2-3, with 7 nucleotides matching TRBD2. The V gene end was trimmed by 6 bases and the J gene end by 0 bases; junction bases not matched to a gene: 15. The germline CDR1 and CDR2 sequences are MGHDK and SYGVNS. The CDR3 sequence is 18 residues long.

The V gene is TRBV13, the J gene TRBJ1-5, with 7 nucleotides matching TRBD1. CDR3 size: 15 residues. With 2 bases clipped from V and 2 bases from J, the junction kept 3 bases outside the gene matches. Germline loops: CDR1 PRHDT, CDR2 FYEKMQ (reference sequence). The CDR3 region has the DNA TGTGCCAGCAGCTTAAAGGGGGCCGGCAATCAGCCCCAGCATTTT. Protein: CASSLKGAGNQPQHF.

The chain links TRBV5-4 to TRBJ1-2; tentatively, D is TRBD1 (6 bases). This CDR3 comprises 17 residues. V lost 2 bases to trimming and J lost 1 base, with 18 bases between them. The V gene's germline CDR1 is SGHNT and CDR2 YYREEE (reference sequence). The CDR3 DNA reads as TGTGCCAGCAGCTTCCGGGCTGGGGGCGAAGGTAACTATGGCTACACCTTC. This codes for CASSFRAGGEGNYGYTF.

The chain carries TRBV5-1 and TRBJ1-1; a weak D match, TRBD1 (6 bases). The CDR3 totals 18 residues. Germline assignment: CDR1 SGHRS and CDR2 YFSETQ. The ends were cut back, 0 bases at V and 1 base at J, with 19 bases in the middle. CDR3 nucleotides: TGCGCCAGCAGCTTGGTTGTAACCGTCCAGGGGAGGAACACTGAAGCTTTCTTT. Translated, it gives CASSLVVTVQGRNTEAFF.

This sequence joins TRBV25-1 and TRBJ2-1; 11 bases are a match to TRBD2. V gave up 6 bases and J gave up 10 bases; unmatched junction bases: 8. The CDR3 totals 14 residues. CDR1 and CDR2 (germline): MGHDK, SYGVNS. CDR3 DNA sequence: TGTGCCAGCAGGGTTAGCGGGGGGGCCGCAGAGCAGTTCTTC. Its protein is CASRVSGGAAEQFF.

With regard to this clone: The same CDR3 arises from other DNA sequences in this sample as well. The genes are TRBV19 and TRBJ1-5, with 12 positions matching TRBD1. V lost 6 bases and J lost 6; bases outside the gene matches: 3. Germline V gene lookup returns CDR1 LNHDA and CDR2 SQIVND (reference sequence). The CDR3 has 14 residues. The CDR3 DNA is TGTGCCAGTAGCGGGACAGGGGGCGGTCAGCCCCAGCATTTT. Its protein is CASSGTGGGQPQHF.

In this sample, this clone turned up once. The rearrangement joins TRBV27 to TRBJ2-7; unclear D gene. Trimming took 4 bases from V and 2 from J, leaving 9 bases between them. CDR3 length: 13 residues. Germline V gene data show CDR1 as MNHEY and CDR2 as SMNVEV (reference sequence). The CDR3 is CASSSQAAYEQYF. DNA for the CDR3: TGTGCCAGCAGTTCTCAGGCAGCCTACGAGCAGTACTTC.

The V gene is TRBV27, the J gene TRBJ1-5, with 8 bases lining up with TRBD1. Germline V gene data show CDR1 as MNHEY and CDR2 as SMNVEV (reference sequence). The CDR3 runs to 15 residues. V trimming: 5 bases; J trimming: 4 bases; junction bases outside the gene matches: 7. Here the CDR3 DNA reads TGTGCCAGCAGTACCGGACAGGGTTGGAATCAGCCCCAGCATTTT. Its translation: CASSTGQGWNQPQHF.

The chain couples TRBV18 to TRBJ1-2; no definite D call. The length of the CDR3 is 13 residues. Trimming pared 2 bases from V and 3 bases from J, leaving 7 bases between. Per the germline V gene, CDR1 is KGHSH and CDR2 is LQKENI. The CDR3 sequence: CASSPGRDYGYTF. The CDR3, as DNA: TGTGCCAGCTCACCAGGGAGAGACTATGGCTACACCTTC.

V and J are TRBV3-1 (or the pseudogene TRBV3-2) and TRBJ2-2, with a possible D match to TRBD2 (6 bases). Trimming cost V 3 bases and J 2 bases, with 10 bases left between them. The CDR3 extends over 15 amino acids. Germline V gene data show CDR1 as LGHDT and CDR2 as YNNKEL (reference sequence). The CDR3 region is CASSHRTTNTGELFF. CDR3 in DNA: TGTGCCAGCAGCCACCGGACTACTAACACCGGGGAGCTGTTTTTT.

J is TRBJ1-3 and V is TRBV7-9, with D hard to call. In germline, CDR1 is SEHNR, CDR2 FQNEAQ (reference sequence). Trimming stripped 4 bases from V and 7 bases from J, with 14 bases between. The CDR3 is made up of 14 amino acids. In DNA form, the CDR3 reads TGTGCCAGCAGCTCAACAAGTGAAGTGAACACCATATATTTT. It encodes CASSSTSEVNTIYF.

This clone was counted a single time. V gene TRBV14 combines with J gene TRBJ2-2, with D tentatively TRBD2 (5 bases). The CDR3 runs to 17 residues. V dropped 4 bases and J dropped 2 bases, with 17 bases sitting between them. CDR1 and CDR2 (germline): SGHDN, FVKESK. Here the CDR3 DNA reads TGTGCCAGCAGCCTGAACCTTGACTACATCAACACCGGGGAGCTGTTTTTT. Translating it yields CASSLNLDYINTGELFF.

This chain uses TRBV29-1 with TRBJ2-7; 10 bases line up with TRBD1. This CDR3 is built from 14 residues. J gave up 3 bases and V 7 bases, and 9 bases lay outside the gene matches. The germline V gene encodes CDR1 SQVTM and CDR2 ANQGSEA. DNA of the CDR3: TGCAGCGCTTACGGGACAGGGGAGAACTACGAGCAGTACTTC. Translating it yields CSAYGTGENYEQYF.

This clone was seen a single time. The chain employs TRBV7-6 and TRBJ1-5; D ambiguous. The CDR3 is 15 residues long. The germline CDR1 and CDR2 sequences are SGHVS and FNYEAQ. V shed 0 bases and J shed 7 bases, with 13 bases lying between them. The CDR3 region is CASSLAGGRGQPQHF. The DNA of the CDR3 is TGTGCCAGCAGCTTAGCGGGAGGGCGAGGGCAGCCCCAGCATTTT. Filled out from reference TRBV7-6 and TRBJ1-5, the complete variable domain reads GAGVSQSPRYKVTKRGQDVALRCDPISGHVSLYWYRQALGQGPEFLTYFNYEAQQDKSGLPNDRFSAERPEGSISTLTIQRTEQRDSAMYRCASSLAGGRGQPQHFGDGTRLSIL.

The chain employs TRBV27 and TRBJ1-1, with 10 bases that match TRBD1. Trimming cost V 5 bases and J 4 bases; bases outside gene matches: 10. This CDR3 is 16 amino acids long. CDR1 MNHEY and CDR2 SMNVEV come from the germline V gene (reference sequence). The CDR3 spells CASSATSGTGVTEAFF. CDR3 bases: TGTGCCAGCAGTGCCACTTCCGGGACAGGGGTCACTGAAGCTTTCTTT.

This chain uses TRBV3-1 (or the pseudogene TRBV3-2) with TRBJ1-5; no clear D. The CDR3 is 16 residues long. CDR1 is LGHDT and CDR2 is YNNKEL in the germline V gene (reference sequence). Between the trimmed V and J ends, which lost 0 bases and 4 bases, there was a span of 13 bases. The CDR3 spells CASSQDPPRRNQPQHF. DNA for the CDR3: TGTGCCAGCAGCCAAGACCCCCCGCGCCGTAATCAGCCCCAGCATTTT.

This clone was detected a few times. The V and J genes are TRBV27 and TRBJ2-7, with D possibly TRBD1 on 6 matching bases. The germline V and J ends were trimmed by 5 bases and 2 bases, with 13 bases remaining between them. The CDR3 is 14 amino acids. Looked up from germline, CDR1 is MNHEY and CDR2 is SMNVEV (reference sequence). CDR3 DNA: TGTGCCAGCAGTCGTACAGGGTTGGCCTACGAGCAGTACTTC. Translated, it gives CASSRTGLAYEQYF.

The J gene is TRBJ2-3, the V gene TRBV2, with D maybe TRBD1 (6 bases). The CDR3 consists of 15 residues. Trimming stripped 3 bases from V and 2 bases from J, with 12 bases between. CDR1 and CDR2 (germline): SNHLY, FYNNEI. This chain's CDR3 is CASSDQGQVTDTQYF. In DNA form, the CDR3 reads TGTGCCAGCAGTGATCAGGGACAAGTCACAGATACGCAGTATTTT.

The V call is TRBV14, the J call TRBJ2-5; tentatively, D is TRBD1 (6 bases). The length of the CDR3 is 14 residues. Germline V gene lookup returns CDR1 SGHDN and CDR2 FVKESK. Trimming stripped 3 bases from V and 5 bases from J, with 13 bases between. DNA for the CDR3: TGTGCCAGCAGCCAGCGGCAGGGGATCGAGACCCAGTACTTC. Translating gives CASSQRQGIETQYF.

CDR3 region: CASHSDGQAYEQYF. Written as DNA, the CDR3 is TGTGCCAGCCATTCGGACGGACAGGCATACGAGCAGTACTTC. The gene calls are TRBV11-3 and TRBJ2-7, with 7 bases lining up with TRBD1. CDR1 and CDR2 (germline): SGHNT, YENEEA. This CDR3 spans 14 amino acids. Unmatched junction bases numbered 11, after V lost 8 bases and J lost 4 bases.

This chain uses TRBV7-8 with TRBJ1-2; TRBD1 might be the D (5 bases). Trimming removed 1 base at V and 5 bases at J, with 11 bases between. This CDR3 is 14 amino acids long. Germline V gene data show CDR1 as SGHVS and CDR2 as FQNEAQ. CDR3 loop: CASSLEQVPYGYTF. The CDR3, as DNA: TGTGCCAGCAGCTTAGAACAGGTCCCATATGGCTACACCTTC.

Worth noting for this clone: Additional DNA sequences in this sample encode the identical CDR3. The chain joins TRBV9 to TRBJ1-6, with D perhaps matching TRBD1 (5 bases). The CDR3 spans 14 residues. V was trimmed by 3 bases and J by 7 bases, leaving 11 bases between them. The germline V gene encodes CDR1 SGDLS and CDR2 YYNGEE. Written as DNA, the CDR3 is TGTGCCAGCAGCGCCGGGGGTGGAAATTCACCCCTCCACTTT. The encoded protein is CASSAGGGNSPLHF.

This clone showed up just once. The rearrangement uses TRBV5-4 and TRBJ2-1, with TRBD2 identical over 8 bases. Germline V lookup: CDR1 SGHNT, CDR2 YYREEE (reference sequence). The CDR3 extends over 16 amino acids. The junction had 4 bases not matched to a gene; V was cut back by 1 base and J by 1 base. For the CDR3, the DNA is TGTGCCAGCAGCTTGAGCGGGAGTGGGTCCTACAATGAGCAGTTCTTC. Translating gives CASSLSGSGSYNEQFF.